These 27 T cell receptor beta chains originate from one sample sequenced in a study of response to subunit inactivated influenza vaccine. TCRdb passed the RT-PCR reads through MiXCR, listing each CDR3 protein once. The sample includes a few hundred thousand distinct CDR3 sequences, approximately 11% of them seen just once. A further study also used this sample, focusing on T cells expressing NK-cell markers. This second report adds: cDNA encoding TCR beta was synthesized via 5'RACE template switching incorporating UMIs.

This sample comprised PBMCs from blood, obtained on the day of vaccination. Receptors were obtained from a middle-aged man who received an inactivated influenza vaccine.

This chain uses TRBV20-1 with TRBJ2-1; perhaps TRBD2 as D (6 bases). The V end lost 4 bases, the J end lost 9 bases, and 22 bases lay between the germline ends. The CDR3 runs to 15 residues. Germline V gives CDR1 DFQATT, CDR2 SNEGSKA (reference sequence). DNA of the CDR3: TGCAGTGCTATCAAAGCGGGCCGCCGGGCGGGTGAGCAGTTCTTC. Its protein product is CSAIKAGRRAGEQFF.

This clonotype was detected only a few times. CDR3: CASGRGTGTYEQYF. CDR3 sequence (DNA): TGTGCCAGCGGACGAGGGACAGGGACCTACGAGCAGTACTTC. V gene TRBV27 combines with J gene TRBJ2-7; 9 nucleotides agree with TRBD1. Germline CDR1 MNHEY, CDR2 SMNVEV (reference sequence). With V trimmed by 8 bases and J by 2 bases, 7 bases remained unmatched. There are 14 residues in the CDR3.

This clonotype has a count of ten or more. This chain uses TRBV9 with TRBJ2-2; D is perhaps TRBD1 or TRBD2 (5 bases each). The V and J ends lost 4 bases and 1 base respectively, with 11 bases between them. The CDR3 consists of 15 residues. Germline V lookup: CDR1 SGDLS, CDR2 YYNGEE. CDR3 sequence reads: CASSSGTENTGELFF. DNA of the CDR3: TGTGCCAGCAGCTCCGGGACGGAGAACACCGGGGAGCTGTTTTTT.

This clonotype was counted between two and nine times. The chain is built from TRBV10-3 and TRBJ2-1; D perhaps matches TRBD1 (6 bases). CDR1 ENHRY and CDR2 SYGVKD come from the germline V gene. The CDR3 is made up of 13 amino acids. With 9 bases removed from V and 9 bases from J, the gap between germline ends came to 18 bases. The CDR3: CAIQGLGSGEQFF. The DNA for the CDR3 is TGTGCCATACAGGGTTTGGGCTCAGGTGAGCAGTTCTTC.

The rearrangement links TRBV2 to TRBJ2-3, with D maybe TRBD2 (5 bases). Germline V gene data show CDR1 as SNHLY and CDR2 as FYNNEI. V gave up 7 bases and J gave up 5 bases, with 10 bases separating them. This CDR3 region has 12 residues. The CDR3 region is CASKAAEDTQYF. CDR3 DNA sequence: TGTGCCAGCAAAGCGGCGGAAGATACGCAGTATTTT.

This clonotype came up a few times. The chain is built from TRBV20-1 and TRBJ2-7, with D perhaps matching TRBD2 (6 bases). Germline lookup yields CDR1 DFQATT and CDR2 SNEGSKA (reference sequence). Trimming pared 1 base from V and 6 bases from J, leaving 13 bases between. The CDR3 has 13 amino acids. DNA of the CDR3: TGCAGTGCTAGAGTGGGGGGTGTTGGCGAGCAGTACTTC. Translation: CSARVGGVGEQYF.

This chain uses TRBV6-1 with TRBJ2-1; the match to TRBD1 covers 7 bases. CDR3 size: 14 residues. Germline V CDR1 and CDR2: MNHNS, SASEGT. Trimming cost V 4 bases and J 9 bases; bases outside gene matches: 9. DNA of the CDR3: TGTGCCAGCAGTGTAGGAGTCGAGGGGGCTGAGCAGTTCTTC. It encodes CASSVGVEGAEQFF.

A few counts support this clonotype. CDR3 loop: CASSSSGSNNEQFF. The CDR3 bases are TGTGCCAGCAGTTCGTCCGGGAGTAACAATGAGCAGTTCTTC. The chain employs TRBV12-3 or TRBV12-4 and TRBJ2-1; D perhaps matches TRBD2 (6 bases). Trimming shortened V by 4 bases and J by 5 bases, and 12 bases separated the two germline ends. The CDR3 length is 14 residues.

This clonotype was detected a few times. The V gene is TRBV20-1, the J gene TRBJ2-3, with 10 bases aligning to TRBD2. CDR3 size: 16 residues. Germline V gives CDR1 DFQATT, CDR2 SNEGSKA (reference sequence). With V trimmed by 0 bases and J by 4 bases, 7 bases remained unmatched. CDR3 sequence: CSARDRSGGNPDTQYF. The CDR3 DNA reads TGCAGTGCTAGAGATCGTAGCGGGGGGAACCCAGATACGCAGTATTTT.

The chain combines TRBV15 with TRBJ2-7; D ambiguous. CDR3 length equals 15 residues. The V end lost 1 base, the J end lost 1 base, and 11 bases lay between the germline ends. Germline values: CDR1 LNHNV, CDR2 YYDKDF (reference sequence). The CDR3 bases are TGTGCCACCAGCAGAGGAGCCTACCCGTCCTACGAGCAGTACTTC. This gives the protein CATSRGAYPSYEQYF.

This clonotype was seen only a few times. The J gene is TRBJ2-1, the V gene TRBV29-1; D perhaps matches TRBD2 (6 bases). Between the trimmed V and J ends, which lost 2 bases and 7 bases, there was a span of 15 bases. Germline-derived CDR1 and CDR2 are SQVTM and ANQGSEA. This CDR3 is 14 amino acids long. For the CDR3, the DNA is TGCAGCGTTGAATGGAGGGTGAGGTGGAATGAGCAGTTCTTC. Protein sequence: CSVEWRVRWNEQFF.

The chain links TRBV10-3 to TRBJ2-3; 9 nucleotides line up with TRBD1. The germline V gene encodes CDR1 ENHRY and CDR2 SYGVKD. The CDR3 spans 13 residues. The trim removed 5 bases at V and 6 bases at J, leaving 3 bases unmatched. CDR3 sequence reads: CAISRDRDDTQYF. Here the CDR3 DNA reads TGTGCCATCAGTCGGGACAGGGACGATACGCAGTATTTT.

This rearrangement joins TRBV20-1 to TRBJ2-7, with 7 bases that match TRBD1. Germline V CDR1 and CDR2: DFQATT, SNEGSKA (reference sequence). The CDR3 runs to 13 residues. Trimming at V came to 6 bases and at J to 1 base, leaving 6 bases not matched to a gene. The CDR3 DNA is TGCAGTGCCCGCGGACAGGTATCCTACGAGCAGTACTTC. Translation gives CSARGQVSYEQYF.

This chain uses TRBV18 with TRBJ2-2; possibly TRBD2 for D (6 bases). The CDR3 loop spans 16 amino acids. The germline CDR1 and CDR2 sequences are KGHSH and LQKENI. The V end lost 1 base, the J end lost 3 bases, and 12 bases lay between the germline ends. CDR3 region: CASSPLSGEYTGELFF. The CDR3 DNA sequence: TGTGCCAGCTCACCACTATCGGGGGAGTACACCGGGGAGCTGTTTTTT.

This clonotype was counted at least ten times. The V gene is TRBV12-3 or TRBV12-4, the J gene TRBJ2-7; D is unresolved. Trimming removed 3 bases at V and 7 bases at J, with 7 bases between. The CDR3 totals 11 residues. The CDR3 loop reads CASSFGGEQYF. In nucleotides, the CDR3 is TGTGCCAGCAGTTTCGGTGGAGAGCAGTACTTC.

The gene calls are TRBV9 and TRBJ2-7; D possibly corresponds to TRBD1 (6 bases). V lost 2 bases and J lost 0, with 12 bases in between. Per germline, CDR1 SGDLS and CDR2 YYNGEE. The CDR3 has 15 amino acids. The CDR3, as DNA: TGTGCCAGCAGCGTTGTTCCAGGGGACTCCTACGAGCAGTACTTC. Protein product: CASSVVPGDSYEQYF.

This clonotype occurred a few times. The CDR3 nucleotides are TGTGCCAGCAGCCTATCGGTCGGACAGGGATACAACGAGCAGTACTTC. Amino acids: CASSLSVGQGYNEQYF. The chain couples TRBV28 to TRBJ2-7; 8 bases are a match to TRBD1. CDR3 size: 16 residues. Trimming removed 6 bases from V and 5 bases from J; junction bases left unmatched: 15. CDR1 is MDHEN and CDR2 is SYDVKM in the germline V gene.

This clonotype has only a few counts. The chain couples TRBV5-1 to TRBJ2-5; the D is unclear. The germline V gene encodes CDR1 SGHRS and CDR2 YFSETQ. The CDR3 loop spans 15 amino acids. V was pared by 8 bases and J by 4 bases, with 21 bases between. The DNA for the CDR3 is TGCGCCAGAGTGAGCGACGGTACGGAGTTAGAGACCCAGTACTTC. This sequence encodes CARVSDGTELETQYF.

There are a few counts of this clonotype. This chain joins TRBV20-1 and TRBJ2-7; TRBD1 aligns across 8 bases. The trim removed 4 bases at V and 4 bases at J, leaving 3 bases unmatched. The germline CDR1 and CDR2 sequences are DFQATT and SNEGSKA (reference sequence). The CDR3 sequence is 12 residues long. For the CDR3, the DNA is TGCAGTGCTACCCAGGGGGCTTACGAGCAGTACTTC. Translating it yields CSATQGAYEQYF.

This clonotype turned up a few times. V and J are TRBV7-8 and TRBJ2-7, with D perhaps matching TRBD2 (5 bases). CDR3 length: 20 amino acids. Looked up from germline, CDR1 is SGHVS and CDR2 is FQNEAQ. Trimming stripped 5 bases from V and 3 bases from J, with 32 bases between. The CDR3 coding sequence is TGTGCCAGCAGCCCCAATCGAATGCAGCGTACGAGACTAAGAGACTACGAGCAGTACTTC. Its translation: CASSPNRMQRTRLRDYEQYF.

CDR3 DNA sequence: TGTGCCAGCAGCGTTACAGGGAGTCTGGGGGAGACCCAGTACTTC. Translating it yields CASSVTGSLGETQYF. The chain links TRBV9 to TRBJ2-5; D may be TRBD1 (6 bases). Trimming removed 2 bases at V and 5 bases at J, with 16 bases between. The germline V gene encodes CDR1 SGDLS and CDR2 YYNGEE. The CDR3 spans 15 residues.

This clonotype has a handful of counts. The J gene is TRBJ1-6, the V gene TRBV20-1; D remains unclear. Germline V lookup: CDR1 DFQATT, CDR2 SNEGSKA (reference sequence). V shed 5 bases and J shed 0 bases, with 5 bases lying between them. The CDR3 runs to 13 residues. CDR3 residues: CSASSSYNSPLHF. The CDR3 region has the DNA TGCAGTGCTTCTAGCTCCTATAATTCACCCCTCCACTTT.

The rearrangement uses TRBV19 and TRBJ2-5, with TRBD1 as a possible D gene (6 bases). V was pared by 4 bases and J by 4 bases, with 10 bases between. The CDR3 is 13 amino acids. The germline CDR1 and CDR2 sequences are LNHDA and SQIVND (reference sequence). Written as DNA, the CDR3 is TGTGCCAGTAGTAACAGGGAAGGAGAGACCCAGTACTTC. Its translation is CASSNREGETQYF.

This clonotype was detected a few times. The V gene is TRBV29-1, the J gene TRBJ1-3; D uncertain. Germline lookup yields CDR1 SQVTM and CDR2 ANQGSEA. V lost 6 bases to trimming and J lost 1 base, with 13 bases between them. CDR3 length: 14 amino acids. The CDR3 DNA reads as TGCAGCGTCCCAAGTTCGGGATCTGGAAACACCATATATTTT. Translation gives CSVPSSGSGNTIYF.

In its sample, this clonotype was seen a few times. The chain employs TRBV28 and TRBJ2-7, with D possibly being TRBD2 (6 bases). The CDR3 runs 13 residues. Germline CDR1 MDHEN, CDR2 SYDVKM. The V gene lost 7 bases and the J gene lost 4 bases, with 14 bases spanning the gap. CDR3 in DNA: TGTGCCAGCACCCCGGGACTTTGGTACGAGCAGTACTTC. Its protein is CASTPGLWYEQYF.

The chain recombines TRBV6-2 or TRBV6-3 with TRBJ2-7, with D possibly TRBD2 on 6 matching bases. CDR3 length: 14 amino acids. Trimming shortened V by 6 bases and J by 4 bases, and 16 bases separated the two germline ends. The germline CDR1 and CDR2 sequences are MNHEY and SVGEGT. CDR3 loop: CASSPLGLSYEQYF. CDR3 DNA sequence: TGTGCCAGCAGCCCCTTGGGACTGAGTTACGAGCAGTACTTC.

This chain joins TRBV15 and TRBJ2-7, with 7 bases identical to TRBD1. The germline V gene has CDR1 LNHNV and CDR2 YYDKDF (reference sequence). The CDR3 consists of 18 residues. Trimming cost V 0 bases and J 0 bases; bases outside gene matches: 11. CDR3 loop: CATSRERGQRITSYEQYF. The CDR3 region has the DNA TGTGCCACCAGCAGAGAACGGGGACAGCGAATCACCTCCTACGAGCAGTACTTC.